Presented here are 30 T cell receptor beta chains from one specimen sequenced in a study of T cell repertoires in cytomegalovirus infection. One entry per CDR3 protein results from TCRdb running MiXCR on the reads. This repertoire shows 450,000 to 650,000 distinct CDR3 sequences, almost 40% found once; its top ten account for around 50%. Which antigens these TCRs recognize remains unknown. Here the sequenced sample was cultured PBMCs, taken from culture after CMV antigen stimulation. Every receptor here comes from a human donor in good health (CMV status not recorded). Some clones in this sample may be carry-over from other donors' samples.

The rearrangement joins TRBV24-1 to TRBJ2-1, with 9 bases lining up with TRBD2. The trim removed 6 bases at V and 4 bases at J, leaving 6 bases unmatched. Germline CDR1 and CDR2: KGHDR and SFDVKD. CDR3 length: 15 amino acids. The CDR3 DNA is TGTGCCACCAGTCCAGCGGGAGGAGGATACAATGAGCAGTTCTTC. This encodes CATSPAGGGYNEQFF.

This rearrangement joins TRBV2 to TRBJ2-6, with D perhaps given as TRBD1 or TRBD2 (5 bases each). This CDR3 region has 17 residues. The V end lost 5 bases, the J end lost 1 base, and 15 bases lay between the germline ends. The germline V gene encodes CDR1 SNHLY and CDR2 FYNNEI. The CDR3 protein is CASSTRDRGSGANVLTF. For the CDR3, the DNA is TGTGCCAGCAGTACCCGGGACCGTGGGTCTGGGGCCAACGTCCTGACTTTC. The variable domain in full, with the rest retrieved from reference TRBV2 and TRBJ2-6, is EPEVTQTPSHQVTQMGQEVILRCVPISNHLYFYWYRQILGQKVEFLVSFYNNEISEKSEIFDDQFSVERPDGSNFTLKIRSTKLEDSAMYFCASSTRDRGSGANVLTFGAGSRLTVL.

The gene calls are TRBV7-6 and TRBJ1-1, with a possible D match to TRBD1 (5 bases). Trimming removed 5 bases at V and 4 bases at J, with 17 bases between. The germline V gene has CDR1 SGHVS and CDR2 FNYEAQ. The CDR3 loop spans 15 amino acids. The CDR3 is CASSPTRTLGTEAFF. The CDR3 DNA reads as TGTGCCAGCAGCCCTACTAGGACATTGGGCACTGAAGCTTTCTTT.

This clonotype was observed a handful of times. V gene TRBV28 combines with J gene TRBJ2-5, with D possibly called TRBD1 or TRBD2 (6 bases each). V was pared by 0 bases and J by 1 base, with 15 bases between. Germline V gives CDR1 MDHEN, CDR2 SYDVKM. This CDR3 is 17 amino acids long. CDR3 protein: CASSLWPDGGLQETQYF. In DNA form, the CDR3 reads TGTGCCAGCAGTTTATGGCCCGACGGGGGCCTCCAAGAGACCCAGTACTTC.

The chain couples TRBV12-3 or TRBV12-4 to TRBJ2-2; D is undetermined. This CDR3 has 15 amino acids. The V and J ends lost 6 bases and 0 bases respectively, with 11 bases between them. In nucleotides, the CDR3 is TGTGCCAGCAGCCTACGACTCTCGAACACCGGGGAGCTGTTTTTT. It specifies CASSLRLSNTGELFF.

This clonotype has only a few counts. This rearrangement joins TRBV24-1 to TRBJ2-7, with TRBD1 as a possible D gene (6 bases). Per the germline V gene, CDR1 is KGHDR and CDR2 is SFDVKD. The V end lost 4 bases, the J end lost 2 bases, and 14 bases lay between the germline ends. The CDR3 has 15 amino acids. CDR3 in amino acids: CATSDRDTGAYEQYF. In DNA, the CDR3 is TGTGCCACCAGTGACCGGGACACCGGGGCCTACGAGCAGTACTTC.

This clonotype has a handful of counts. This chain links TRBV7-8 with TRBJ2-3; possible D gene TRBD2, 5 bases. Trimming stripped 0 bases from V and 4 bases from J, with 17 bases between. Looked up from germline, CDR1 is SGHVS and CDR2 is FQNEAQ. The CDR3 has 17 residues. The CDR3 region is CASSLAQWRTLPDTQYF. The CDR3 DNA reads as TGTGCCAGCAGCTTAGCGCAATGGCGGACTCTCCCAGATACGCAGTATTTT.

V and J are TRBV12-3 or TRBV12-4 and TRBJ1-1; no clear D gene. This CDR3 has 15 residues. The V gene lost 7 bases and the J gene lost 4 bases, with 19 bases spanning the gap. The CDR3 reads CASTILGGRSTEAFF. The CDR3 DNA is TGTGCCAGCACCATTCTAGGAGGGCGCAGCACTGAAGCTTTCTTT.

V usage is TRBV5-4 and J usage is TRBJ1-2, with a tentative D call TRBD1 (5 bases). In germline, CDR1 is SGHNT, CDR2 YYREEE (reference sequence). The germline V and J ends were trimmed by 9 bases and 4 bases, with 16 bases remaining between them. There are 13 residues in the CDR3. The CDR3 spells CATQASLVYGYTF. DNA for the CDR3: TGTGCCACACAGGCCAGTCTCGTCTATGGCTACACCTTC.

This sequence joins TRBV7-3 and TRBJ2-3, with 7 bases matching TRBD2. Per germline, CDR1 SGHTA and CDR2 FQGTGA. Trimming cost V 3 bases and J 3 bases; bases outside gene matches: 3. CDR3 size: 14 residues. CDR3 loop: CASSFMGGTDTQYF. CDR3 in DNA: TGTGCCAGCAGCTTTATGGGAGGGACAGATACGCAGTATTTT.

The V and J genes are TRBV19 and TRBJ1-2; D is ambiguous. The V end lost 3 bases, the J end lost 2 bases, and 13 bases lay between the germline ends. Germline CDR1 is LNHDA and CDR2 is SQIVND (reference sequence). CDR3 size: 15 residues. The chain's CDR3 is CASSIRTEANYGYTF. The CDR3 DNA sequence: TGTGCCAGTAGTATTCGTACCGAGGCCAACTATGGCTACACCTTC. Full variable domain (outside the CDR3, taken from reference TRBV19 and TRBJ1-2): DGGITQSPKYLFRKEGQNVTLSCEQNLNHDAMYWYRQDPGQGLRLIYYSQIVNDFQKGDIAEGYSVSREKKESFPLTVTSAQKNPTAFYLCASSIRTEANYGYTFGSGTRLTVV.

This chain joins TRBV12-3 or TRBV12-4 and TRBJ1-5, with 7 bases matching TRBD1. The CDR3 consists of 14 residues. Trimming took 5 bases from V and 7 from J; bases not matched to a gene: 8. DNA of the CDR3: TGTGCCAGCAGTAGACGACAGGGAAGGCAGCCCCAGCATTTT. It codes for CASSRRQGRQPQHF.

The chain recombines TRBV7-2 with TRBJ2-2; 11 bases agree with TRBD2. The CDR3 totals 16 residues. J was trimmed by 3 bases and V by 6 bases; bases with no gene match: 6. Germline values: CDR1 SGHTA, CDR2 FQGNSA. CDR3 nucleotides: TGTGCCAGCAGAGATAGCGGGAGGGATTACACCGGGGAGCTGTTTTTT. The encoded protein is CASRDSGRDYTGELFF.

The chain employs TRBV12-3 or TRBV12-4 and TRBJ2-7; TRBD2 is a possible D gene (5 bases). The CDR3 length is 13 residues. Between the trimmed V and J ends, which lost 4 bases and 2 bases, there was a span of 9 bases. The CDR3 region is CASSSTTAYEQYF. As DNA, the CDR3 is TGTGCCAGCAGTTCGACTACCGCCTACGAGCAGTACTTC.

This chain uses TRBV6-2 or TRBV6-3 with TRBJ2-1; 10 nucleotides line up with TRBD2. The CDR3 loop spans 17 amino acids. With V trimmed by 0 bases and J by 3 bases, 5 bases remained unmatched. The V gene's germline CDR1 is MNHEY and CDR2 SVGEGT. CDR3 sequence (DNA): TGTGCCAGCAGTTACTCGAGCGGGAGGGCCTTCTACAATGAGCAGTTCTTC. Translating it yields CASSYSSGRAFYNEQFF.

This clonotype was picked up a small number of times. This chain links TRBV5-4 with TRBJ2-1; 12 bases fit TRBD2. The J segment lost 5 bases and the V segment lost 4 bases, leaving 4 bases of the junction unmatched. CDR1 and CDR2 (germline): SGHNT, YYREEE (reference sequence). The CDR3 extends over 15 amino acids. The CDR3 sequence: CASSHGLAGNNEQFF. DNA for the CDR3: TGTGCCAGCAGCCATGGACTAGCGGGGAACAATGAGCAGTTCTTC.

This clonotype has more than one count but fewer than ten. The V gene is TRBV18, the J gene TRBJ2-7, with D possibly called TRBD1 or TRBD2 (5 bases each). Germline V gene data show CDR1 as KGHSH and CDR2 as LQKENI. The V gene lost 6 bases and the J gene lost 2 bases, with 14 bases spanning the gap. This CDR3 region has 14 residues. The CDR3 region has the DNA TGTGCCAGCTCCCCGGGGCCAGAAACCTACGAGCAGTACTTC. This sequence encodes CASSPGPETYEQYF.

The chain links TRBV2 to TRBJ2-3; 9 nucleotides align to TRBD2. With V trimmed by 11 bases and J by 1 base, 4 bases remained unmatched. There are 13 residues in the CDR3. In germline, CDR1 is SNHLY, CDR2 FYNNEI. CDR3 DNA: TGTGCCGGATTAGCGGGGGGCACAGATACGCAGTATTTT. It yields the protein CAGLAGGTDTQYF.

Only a few counts were recorded for this clonotype. The gene calls are TRBV10-3 and TRBJ2-1; D is undetermined. The CDR3 is 12 residues long. The V and J ends lost 5 bases and 10 bases respectively, with 12 bases between them. Germline V CDR1 and CDR2: ENHRY, SYGVKD. The CDR3 region is CAISWVSWEQFF. CDR3 DNA: TGTGCCATCAGTTGGGTTTCGTGGGAGCAGTTCTTC.

This chain joins TRBV6-8 and TRBJ2-7, with D tentatively TRBD1 or TRBD2 (7 bases each). Germline-derived CDR1 and CDR2 are MNHGY and SAAAGT. The V and J ends lost 2 bases and 1 base respectively, with 12 bases between them. The CDR3 runs to 15 residues. The CDR3 reads CASSYGQGGSYEQYF. CDR3 sequence (DNA): TGTGCCAGCAGTTACGGGCAGGGGGGGTCCTACGAGCAGTACTTC.

This clonotype was seen at least ten times. The gene calls are TRBV7-2 and TRBJ2-3, with TRBD2 identical over 13 bases. V dropped 5 bases and J dropped 1; count of bases not matched to a gene: 6. In germline, CDR1 is SGHTA, CDR2 FQGNSA. This CDR3 has 17 amino acids. The CDR3 spells CASSPGLAGPGTDTQYF. DNA of the CDR3: TGTGCCAGCAGCCCGGGACTAGCGGGGCCTGGCACAGATACGCAGTATTTT. Based on the CDR3 plus reference TRBV7-2 and TRBJ2-3, the full variable domain is GAGVSQSPSNKVTEKGKDVELRCDPISGHTALYWYRQSLGQGLEFLIYFQGNSAPDKSGLPSDRFSAERTGGSVSTLTIQRTQQEDSAVYLCASSPGLAGPGTDTQYFGPGTRLTVL.

This clonotype was recorded a few times. The chain couples TRBV6-1 to TRBJ1-4, with D unclear. Trimming stripped 3 bases from V and 3 bases from J, with 8 bases between. Germline V gene sequence: CDR1 MNHNS, CDR2 SASEGT. The CDR3 runs 14 residues. Here the CDR3 reads CASSEDGSNEKLFF. The CDR3 bases are TGTGCCAGCAGTGAGGACGGATCTAATGAAAAACTGTTTTTT.

The chain carries TRBV7-2 and TRBJ1-4, with D uncertain. Germline assignment: CDR1 SGHTA and CDR2 FQGNSA. CDR3 length equals 15 residues. Between the trimmed V and J ends, which lost 2 bases and 3 bases, there was a span of 10 bases. This CDR3 is CASSLFPGPNEKLFF. The CDR3 DNA follows: TGTGCCAGCAGCTTATTTCCGGGTCCTAATGAAAAACTGTTTTTT.

This clonotype occurred a few times. The chain employs TRBV19 and TRBJ1-2; maybe TRBD1 (5 bases). V was pared by 4 bases and J by 8 bases, with 14 bases between. Germline-derived CDR1 and CDR2 are LNHDA and SQIVND (reference sequence). This CDR3 has 13 amino acids. Written as DNA, the CDR3 is TGTGCCAGTAGTAATCGGGGCCAAGGAGGCTACACCTTC. Encoded protein: CASSNRGQGGYTF.

The chain has TRBV7-2 and TRBJ2-3, with 11 bases identical to TRBD2. CDR1 is SGHTA, CDR2 FQGNSA, per germline. CDR3 length: 14 amino acids. The J segment lost 6 bases and the V segment lost 3 bases, leaving 2 bases of the junction unmatched. CDR3 region: CASSFVAGGDTQYF. The CDR3 coding sequence is TGTGCCAGCAGCTTCGTAGCGGGAGGGGATACGCAGTATTTT.

This clonotype was counted only a few times. The chain links TRBV7-6 to TRBJ2-1, with a possible D match to TRBD1 (6 bases). CDR1 is SGHVS, CDR2 FNYEAQ, per germline. CDR3 length: 15 amino acids. V was shortened by 5 bases and J by 2 bases, with 13 bases between the two germline ends. CDR3 sequence reads: CASSPGVGTYNEQFF. The CDR3 coding sequence is TGTGCCAGCAGCCCAGGGGTAGGCACCTACAATGAGCAGTTCTTC. Looking up the rest from reference TRBV7-6 and TRBJ2-1 gives the full variable domain: GAGVSQSPRYKVTKRGQDVALRCDPISGHVSLYWYRQALGQGPEFLTYFNYEAQQDKSGLPNDRFSAERPEGSISTLTIQRTEQRDSAMYRCASSPGVGTYNEQFFGPGTRLTVL.

The chain is built from TRBV30 and TRBJ2-2; 9 positions agree with TRBD2. J lost 6 bases, V lost 3 bases, and 8 bases had no gene match. The CDR3 has 15 amino acids. The germline gives CDR1 GTSNPN, CDR2 SVGIG (reference sequence). The CDR3 coding sequence is TGTGCCTGGAGATCATCCGGGACTAGCCCCGGGGAGCTGTTTTTT. This encodes CAWRSSGTSPGELFF.

This clonotype has more than one count but fewer than ten. The chain carries TRBV18 and TRBJ2-3; tentative D call: TRBD1 (6 bases). Per the germline V gene, CDR1 is KGHSH and CDR2 is LQKENI. Trimming removed 8 bases at V and 2 bases at J, with 11 bases between. The CDR3 runs 13 residues. The CDR3 sequence: CASAGENTDTQYF. The CDR3 DNA sequence: TGTGCCAGCGCAGGGGAGAACACAGATACGCAGTATTTT.

This clonotype occurred a few times. The chain employs TRBV7-8 and TRBJ1-6; no definite D call. The CDR3 spans 14 residues. The germline gives CDR1 SGHVS, CDR2 FQNEAQ. The V end was cut by 5 bases, the J end by 6 bases, with 11 bases between. As DNA, the CDR3 is TGTGCCAGCAGCCCAGGACGGATTAATTCACCCCTCCACTTT. It translates to CASSPGRINSPLHF.

The chain links TRBV7-6 to TRBJ2-1; 9 nucleotides agree with TRBD2. Germline CDR1 is SGHVS and CDR2 is FNYEAQ. There are 13 residues in the CDR3. V was clipped by 3 bases and J by 10 bases; unmatched bases: 4. In nucleotides, the CDR3 is TGTGCCAGCAGCTTTATAGCGGGGGAGGAGCAGTTCTTC. This codes for CASSFIAGEEQFF.